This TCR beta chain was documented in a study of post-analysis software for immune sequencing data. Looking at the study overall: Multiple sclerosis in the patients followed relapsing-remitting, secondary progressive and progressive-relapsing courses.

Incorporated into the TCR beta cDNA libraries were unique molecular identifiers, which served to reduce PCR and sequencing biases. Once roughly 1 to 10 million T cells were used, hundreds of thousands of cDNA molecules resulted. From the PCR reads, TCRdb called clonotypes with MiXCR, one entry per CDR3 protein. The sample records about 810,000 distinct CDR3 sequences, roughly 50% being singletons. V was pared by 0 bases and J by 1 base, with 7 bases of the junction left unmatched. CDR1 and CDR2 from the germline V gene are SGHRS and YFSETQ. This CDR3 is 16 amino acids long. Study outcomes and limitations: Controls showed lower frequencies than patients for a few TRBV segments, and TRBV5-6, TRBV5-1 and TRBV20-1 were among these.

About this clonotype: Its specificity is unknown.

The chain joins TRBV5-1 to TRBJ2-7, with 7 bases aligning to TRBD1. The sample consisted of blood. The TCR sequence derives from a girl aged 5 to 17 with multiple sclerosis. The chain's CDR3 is CASSLGGTAISYEQYF. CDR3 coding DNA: TGCGCCAGCAGCTTGGGAGGGACAGCCATTTCCTACGAGCAGTACTTC.